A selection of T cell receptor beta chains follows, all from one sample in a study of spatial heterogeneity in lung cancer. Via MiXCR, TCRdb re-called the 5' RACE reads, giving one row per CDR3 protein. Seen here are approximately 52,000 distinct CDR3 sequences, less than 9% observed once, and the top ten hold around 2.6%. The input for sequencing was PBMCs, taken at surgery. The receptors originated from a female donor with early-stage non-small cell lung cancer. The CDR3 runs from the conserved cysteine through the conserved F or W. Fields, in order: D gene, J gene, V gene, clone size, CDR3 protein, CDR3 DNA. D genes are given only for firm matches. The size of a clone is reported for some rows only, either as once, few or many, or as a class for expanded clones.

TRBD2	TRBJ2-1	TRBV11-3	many	CASSLRGTGGNEQFF	TGTGCCAGCAGCCTCCGGGGGACGGGGGGCAATGAGCAGTTCTTC
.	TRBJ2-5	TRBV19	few	CASSIGGGRETQYF	TGTGCCAGTAGTATTGGTGGGGGGCGAGAGACCCAGTACTTC
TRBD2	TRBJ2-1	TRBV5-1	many	CASRTSGLDEQFF	TGCGCCAGCCGGACTAGCGGGTTGGATGAGCAGTTCTTC
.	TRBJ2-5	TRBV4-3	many	CASSQELTGYQETQYF	TGCGCCAGCAGCCAAGAACTCACAGGCTACCAAGAGACCCAGTACTTC
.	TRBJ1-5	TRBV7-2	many	CASSLDLGRDQPQHF	TGTGCCAGCAGCTTAGATCTGGGGCGAGATCAGCCCCAGCATTTT
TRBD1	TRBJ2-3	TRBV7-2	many	CASSYGQGGADTQYF	TGTGCCAGCAGCTACGGACAGGGGGGAGCAGATACGCAGTATTTT
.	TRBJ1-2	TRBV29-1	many	CSVGRGADYGYTF	TGCAGCGTGGGCCGGGGGGCAGACTATGGCTACACCTTC
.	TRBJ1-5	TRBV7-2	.	CASSLDRQPHQPQHF	TGTGCCAGCAGCTTAGATAGGCAGCCCCATCAGCCCCAGCATTTT
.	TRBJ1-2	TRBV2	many	CASRELGGINGYTF	TGTGCCAGCAGAGAACTAGGGGGTATCAATGGCTACACCTTC
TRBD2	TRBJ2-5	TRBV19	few	CASSNGLVLETQYF	TGTGCCAGTAGTAACGGACTAGTCTTGGAGACCCAGTACTTC
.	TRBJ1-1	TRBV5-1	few	CASSGGGRGGNTEAFF	TGCGCCAGCAGCGGAGGGGGGCGAGGAGGGAACACTGAAGCTTTCTTT
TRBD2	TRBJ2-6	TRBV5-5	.	CASSFRGLAASGANVLTF	TGTGCCAGCAGCTTCAGGGGACTAGCGGCGTCTGGGGCCAACGTCCTGACTTTC
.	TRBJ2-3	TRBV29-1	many	CSVVRGRGIDTQYF	TGCAGCGTTGTAAGGGGGCGGGGGATAGATACGCAGTATTTT
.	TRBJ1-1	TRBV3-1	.	CASSQVFRGEAFF	TGTGCCAGCAGCCAAGTATTCCGGGGTGAAGCTTTCTTT
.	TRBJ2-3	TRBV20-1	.	CSAGGGRLASTDTQYF	TGCAGTGCTGGCGGAGGACGGCTAGCTAGCACAGATACGCAGTATTTT
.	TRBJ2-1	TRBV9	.	CASSPRLEQYNEQFF	TGTGCCAGCAGCCCACGGTTGGAACAGTACAATGAGCAGTTCTTC
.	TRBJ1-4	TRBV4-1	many	CASSQSPPMTEKLFF	TGCGCCAGCAGCCAGTCCCCCCCGATGACTGAAAAACTGTTTTTT
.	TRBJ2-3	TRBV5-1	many	CASSPRGGDTDTQYF	TGCGCCAGCAGCCCGAGGGGAGGAGACACAGATACGCAGTATTTT
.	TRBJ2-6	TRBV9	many	CASSQSGANVLTF	TGTGCCAGCAGCCAGTCTGGGGCCAACGTCCTGACTTTC
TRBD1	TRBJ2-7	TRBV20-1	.	CSAPPPQGMVNEQYF	TGCAGTGCTCCCCCTCCACAGGGGATGGTTAACGAGCAGTACTTC
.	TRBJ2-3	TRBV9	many	CASSVGLSSTDTQYF	TGTGCCAGCAGCGTAGGATTGAGCAGCACAGATACGCAGTATTTT
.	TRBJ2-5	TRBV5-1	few	CASSLVGSTLEGTQYF	TGCGCCAGCAGCTTGGTTGGCAGCACTCTTGAAGGGACCCAGTACTTC
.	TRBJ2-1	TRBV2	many	CASGNYEQFF	TGTGCCAGCGGGAACTACGAGCAGTTCTTC